Reported below is one T cell receptor (beta chain). Since a much larger clone is just one base distant, this may be a read error. Other DNA sequences within the sample encode an identical CDR3. This record comes from a study of metastatic and nonmetastatic thyroid tumors. Every patient underwent thyroid surgery untreated. The germline V gene has CDR1 SGHTS and CDR2 YDEGEE. The CDR3 totals 15 residues. TCRdb re-called clones from the PCR reads using MiXCR. Of 50,000 to 65,000 clones detected, about 4% appear once; the ten largest clones hold about a fifth. V is TRBV5-8 and J is TRBJ1-5, with TRBD1 as a possible D gene (5 bases). Sequencing used blood. The sequence derives from a female donor with papillary thyroid cancer or a benign thyroid nodule (not recorded which). Some clones in this sample may be carry-over from other donors' samples. The CDR3 bases are TGTGCCAGCAAGGAAGGGGCGATTGGCAATCGGCCCCAGCATTTT. This gives the protein CASKEGAIGNRPQHF.